This T cell receptor beta chain was identified in a study of T and B cells in COVID-19 patients. Study overall: Median age was about 30 years in the recovered cohort and around 64 years in the active-infection cohort.

The study's findings and limits: Patients with COVID-19 reportedly showed strongly skewed T cell receptor beta variable and joining gene usage. Highly clonal in active COVID-19, TRB repertoires exceeded healthy-donor diversity and richness at recovery.

This clonotype was seen a handful of times. What it recognizes is unknown. Multiplex PCR with BIOMED2 TRB-A/B primer pools amplified TRB rearrangements. TCRdb re-called the multiplex PCR reads with MiXCR, one entry per CDR3 protein. The sample lists around 1,500 distinct CDR3 sequences, approximately 24% occurring once. Per the germline V gene, CDR1 is SGHTA and CDR2 is FQGNSA. J lost 8 bases, V lost 5 bases, and 8 bases had no gene match. This CDR3 comprises 15 residues. Blood genomic DNA input for TRB amplification was roughly 220-500 ng. The material sequenced was blood. This receptor was taken from a human donor with active COVID-19. The V gene is TRBV7-2, the J gene TRBJ1-4; 10 nucleotides align to TRBD1. CDR3: CASSADRGAREKLFF. Here the CDR3 DNA reads TGTGCCAGCAGCGCGGACAGGGGGGCAAGGGAAAAACTGTTTTTT.